The next 30 T cell receptor beta chains were all read from a single sample in a study of T cell repertoires in ileal Crohn's disease. Here immunoSEQ multiplex PCR was the method, and the copy in TCRdb shows in-frame clones only, minus some. The data show more than 3,500 clones, 69% seen once. Sequenced: ileal tissue. Source of these receptors: an adult with Crohn's disease.

This chain uses TRBV6-1 with TRBJ2-2; tentatively, D is TRBD1 (7 bases). The CDR3 consists of 16 residues. The ends were cut back, 3 bases at V and 3 bases at J, with 14 bases in the middle. Per germline, CDR1 MNHNS and CDR2 SASEGT. CDR3 in amino acids: CASSERQGGDTGELFF. The CDR3 DNA reads TGTGCCAGCAGTGAGAGACAGGGAGGTGACACCGGGGAGCTGTTTTTT.

The rearrangement uses TRBV5-1 and TRBJ1-1; D is unclear. CDR1 and CDR2 (germline): SGHRS, YFSETQ. The CDR3 contains 15 residues. Trimming left V 0 bases short and J 0 bases short, with 9 bases between. The CDR3 loop reads CASSLVFGVNTEAFF. CDR3 sequence (DNA): TGCGCCAGCAGCTTGGTTTTCGGGGTGAACACTGAAGCTTTCTTT.

In this sample, this clone turned up a few times. The V gene is TRBV14, the J gene TRBJ2-5, with TRBD2 matching over 8 bases. The J call may not be correct, given that the DNA end is closer to TRBJ2-7. The CDR3 is 16 residues long. In germline, CDR1 is SGHDN, CDR2 FVKESK. The CDR3 region has the DNA TGTGCCAGCAGCCAAGCCGGGGGGGGGCCGCTCTACGAGCAGTACTTC. Amino acids: CASSQAGGGPLYEQYF.

V usage is TRBV7-2 and J usage is TRBJ1-1; maybe TRBD1 (5 bases). Trimming stripped 1 base from V and 8 bases from J, with 11 bases between. CDR3 length: 13 amino acids. Germline V gene sequence: CDR1 SGHTA, CDR2 FQGNSA. CDR3 DNA: TGTGCCAGCAGCTTAGGACTAGGGGCAGAAGCTTTCTTT. Translated: CASSLGLGAEAFF.

V gene TRBV7-6 combines with J gene TRBJ2-1; D call uncertain. Trimming removed 3 bases at V and 4 bases at J, with 7 bases between. This CDR3 is built from 13 residues. In germline, CDR1 is SGHVS, CDR2 FNYEAQ. CDR3 sequence reads: CASSLQQYNEQFF. In DNA form, the CDR3 reads TGTGCCAGCAGCTTGCAACAGTACAATGAGCAGTTCTTC.

This chain's CDR3 is CASGLGGRELFF. In nucleotides, the CDR3 is TGTGCCAGCGGCTTGGGGGGAAGGGAGCTGTTTTTT. This chain joins TRBV27 and TRBJ2-2; the D gene is possibly TRBD2 (6 bases). The CDR3 runs 12 residues. Germline V gene data show CDR1 as MNHEY and CDR2 as SMNVEV (reference sequence). Trimming stripped 8 bases from V and 9 bases from J, with 13 bases between.

This clone was seen more than once but under ten times. The gene calls are TRBV20-1 and TRBJ2-3, with a weak D call TRBD2 (7 bases). The germline V gene has CDR1 DFQATT and CDR2 SNEGSKA (reference sequence). The CDR3 extends over 11 amino acids. V lost 5 bases to trimming and J lost 10 bases, with 13 bases between them. The CDR3 DNA reads TGCAGTGCTCCCTGGGGGGGGCCGCAGTATTTT. Its translation is CSAPWGGPQYF.

This sequence joins TRBV11-2 and TRBJ2-5, with 11 bases fitting TRBD1. Unmatched junction bases numbered 11, after V lost 6 bases and J lost 5 bases. CDR3 size: 16 residues. CDR1 is SGHAT, CDR2 FQNNGV, per germline. The CDR3 sequence is CASRSGQGDNRETQYF. In DNA form, the CDR3 reads TGTGCCAGCAGATCGGGACAGGGGGACAACAGGGAGACCCAGTACTTC.

This chain connects TRBV9 to TRBJ2-3, with D perhaps matching TRBD1 (5 bases). Trimming left V 0 bases short and J 6 bases short, with 14 bases between. The CDR3 extends over 15 amino acids. The germline V gene encodes CDR1 SGDLS and CDR2 YYNGEE. CDR3 region: CASSVEGAVFDTQYF. The CDR3 DNA is TGTGCCAGCAGCGTAGAAGGGGCGGTTTTTGATACGCAGTATTTT. Filled out from reference TRBV9 and TRBJ2-3, the complete variable domain reads DSGVTQTPKHLITATGQRVTLRCSPRSGDLSVYWYQQSLDQGLQFLIQYYNGEERAKGNILERFSAQQFPDLHSELNLSSLELGDSALYFCASSVEGAVFDTQYFGPGTRLTVL.

This clone showed up just once. The chain recombines TRBV2 with TRBJ1-6; D uncertain. Germline CDR1 reads SNHLY; CDR2 reads FYNNEI. The CDR3 has 14 residues. The V end was cut by 8 bases, the J end by 5 bases, with 13 bases between. CDR3 loop: CASSPQPNNSPLHF. CDR3 DNA sequence: TGTGCCAGCTCCCCACAGCCGAATAATTCACCCCTCCACTTT.

As concerns this clone: This sample also contains other DNA sequences that code for the same CDR3. The genes are TRBV30 and TRBJ1-6; the D is unclear. Germline V gene sequence: CDR1 GTSNPN, CDR2 SVGIG (reference sequence). With 4 bases removed from V and 13 bases from J, the gap between germline ends came to 23 bases. This CDR3 is built from 15 residues. CDR3 nucleotides: TGTGCCTGGACTAGGAGAGTGGCCATCTTATCCCCCCTCCACTTT. Amino acids: CAWTRRVAILSPLHF.

The chain has TRBV28 and TRBJ2-7, with a possible D match to TRBD2 (6 bases). The V and J ends lost 5 bases and 2 bases respectively, with 13 bases between them. This CDR3 region has 14 residues. Germline assignment: CDR1 MDHEN and CDR2 SYDVKM. The CDR3 DNA follows: TGTGCCAGCAGTCCCCCCGGAGGGCCCTACGAGCAGTACTTC. Translated: CASSPPGGPYEQYF.

The gene calls are TRBV2 and TRBJ1-2, with a weak D call TRBD1 (6 bases). The CDR3 consists of 12 residues. Germline V CDR1 and CDR2: SNHLY, FYNNEI. V shed 3 bases and J shed 7 bases, with 9 bases lying between them. CDR3 region: CASSDTGPGYTF. DNA for the CDR3: TGTGCCAGCAGTGATACAGGGCCTGGCTACACCTTC.

This rearrangement joins TRBV27 to TRBJ1-5; possible D gene TRBD1, 6 bases. The V gene lost 3 bases and the J gene lost 7 bases, with 10 bases spanning the gap. This CDR3 contains 13 residues. The germline gives CDR1 MNHEY, CDR2 SMNVEV (reference sequence). DNA of the CDR3: TGTGCCAGCAGTTTTAAGGGGGACCAGCCCCAGCATTTT. It translates to CASSFKGDQPQHF.

The V and J genes are TRBV7-9 and TRBJ2-3; possibly TRBD2 for D (6 bases). CDR1 is SEHNR and CDR2 is FQNEAQ in the germline V gene (reference sequence). The length of the CDR3 is 16 residues. Trimming removed 8 bases at V and 2 bases at J, with 20 bases between. Here the CDR3 DNA reads TGTGCCAGCCCCCGTTACGCGGGGCCGATCACAGATACGCAGTATTTT. Translated, it gives CASPRYAGPITDTQYF.

This sequence joins TRBV7-6 and TRBJ2-2; D ambiguous. V lost 1 base to trimming and J lost 6 bases, with 6 bases between them. In germline, CDR1 is SGHVS, CDR2 FNYEAQ. The CDR3 has 13 amino acids. CDR3 in DNA: TGTGCCAGCAGCTTAGGAGGCTCCGGGGAGCTGTTTTTT. Protein: CASSLGGSGELFF.

The V call is TRBV7-2, the J call TRBJ1-1; no clear D gene. V lost 5 bases and J 0 bases, leaving 10 bases between the germline ends. Per germline, CDR1 SGHTA and CDR2 FQGNSA. The CDR3 runs 14 residues. For the CDR3, the DNA is TGTGCCAGCAGCGGTTCAGTGCTGAACACTGAAGCTTTCTTT. This sequence encodes CASSGSVLNTEAFF. Combining the CDR3 with reference TRBV7-2 and TRBJ1-1 gives the whole variable domain GAGVSQSPSNKVTEKGKDVELRCDPISGHTALYWYRQSLGQGLEFLIYFQGNSAPDKSGLPSDRFSAERTGGSVSTLTIQRTQQEDSAVYLCASSGSVLNTEAFFGQGTRLTVV.

A word on this clone: It is unclear where the CDR3 begins or ends on the DNA, so no DNA is shown, and the CDR3 is as TCRdb lists it. This chain joins TRBV6-5 and TRBJ1-6; the table's D gene call, TRBD1, was not cross checked with the DNA. The CDR3 length is 16 residues, termini included. Per germline, CDR1 MNHEY and CDR2 SVGAGI. CDR3 amino acids: CASSSSGTHGDSPLHF.

CDR3 region: CASSHRAYSPLHF. The DNA for the CDR3 is TGTGCCAGCAGTCACAGGGCTTACTCACCCCTCCACTTT. The J gene is TRBJ1-6, the V gene TRBV27; weak D call: TRBD1 (6 bases). Germline V gene data show CDR1 as MNHEY and CDR2 as SMNVEV (reference sequence). The CDR3 spans 13 residues. The V gene lost 5 bases and the J gene lost 10 bases, with 12 bases spanning the gap.

Only a few counts were recorded for this clone. CDR3 region: CASSLSWGRGNTEAFF. In nucleotides, the CDR3 is TGTGCCAGCAGCTTAAGCTGGGGGCGTGGGAACACTGAAGCTTTCTTT. This chain links TRBV7-8 with TRBJ1-1; the D gene is possibly TRBD1 (6 bases). The V gene's germline CDR1 is SGHVS and CDR2 FQNEAQ. Trimming shortened V by 2 bases and J by 1 base, and 14 bases separated the two germline ends. This CDR3 is 16 amino acids long.

The chain employs TRBV15 and TRBJ2-3; no reliable D call. Trimming stripped 6 bases from V and 3 bases from J, with 10 bases between. From germline, CDR1 is LNHNV and CDR2 YYDKDF (reference sequence). This CDR3 region has 13 residues. The CDR3 nucleotides are TGTGCCACCAGGGTTTCTAGTACAGATACGCAGTATTTT. As protein: CATRVSSTDTQYF.

This clone was seen a few times. The CDR3 protein is CASSFSGGALDTQYF. DNA for the CDR3: TGTGCCAGCAGCTTTAGCGGGGGGGCCTTAGATACGCAGTATTTT. V and J are TRBV7-3 and TRBJ2-3; 11 nucleotides agree with TRBD2. The CDR3 has 15 amino acids. Trimming took 3 bases from V and 5 from J; bases not matched to a gene: 4. Germline V gene data show CDR1 as SGHTA and CDR2 as FQGTGA.

This clone was picked up a small number of times. V and J are TRBV7-3 and TRBJ1-1; the D gene is possibly TRBD1 (6 bases). V was clipped by 4 bases and J by 6 bases, with 12 bases between them. This CDR3 spans 13 amino acids. Germline loops: CDR1 SGHTA, CDR2 FQGTGA. CDR3 amino acids: CASSSQGSAEAFF. CDR3 DNA: TGTGCCAGCAGCTCCCAGGGGTCCGCTGAAGCTTTCTTT.

The chain links TRBV7-3 to TRBJ2-7; 8 bases fit TRBD2. This CDR3 is built from 14 residues. Per the germline V gene, CDR1 is SGHTA and CDR2 is FQGTGA. V was pared by 5 bases and J by 6 bases, with 9 bases of the junction left unmatched. The CDR3 reads CASSPNGGGSEQYF. As DNA, the CDR3 is TGTGCCAGCAGCCCGAACGGGGGGGGTAGCGAGCAGTACTTC.

V is TRBV7-9 and J is TRBJ2-2, with D possibly being TRBD1 (5 bases). V lost 6 bases to trimming and J lost 7 bases, with 15 bases between them. The CDR3 consists of 14 residues. Germline V gene data show CDR1 as SEHNR and CDR2 as FQNEAQ (reference sequence). The CDR3 DNA is TGTGCCAGCAGACTCGACAGAGACAGCGGGGAGCTGTTTTTT. This codes for CASRLDRDSGELFF.

The rearrangement joins TRBV11-2 to TRBJ2-1; D not resolved. This CDR3 contains 14 residues. Germline V gives CDR1 SGHAT, CDR2 FQNNGV. Trimming removed 5 bases from V and 1 base from J, with 9 bases in between. The CDR3 is CASSPSGSYNEQFF. DNA for the CDR3: TGTGCCAGCAGCCCGTCGGGTTCCTACAATGAGCAGTTCTTC.

The chain couples TRBV2 to TRBJ2-1, with D uncertain. V shed 2 bases and J shed 7 bases, with 9 bases lying between them. This CDR3 spans 13 amino acids. Germline CDR1 reads SNHLY; CDR2 reads FYNNEI. The CDR3, as DNA: TGTGCCAGCAGTGAACGAGACGGGAATGAGCAGTTCTTC. Protein: CASSERDGNEQFF.

The chain couples TRBV5-1 to TRBJ2-3; D gene ambiguous. The V gene's germline CDR1 is SGHRS and CDR2 YFSETQ. Trimming took 1 base from V and 6 from J, leaving 6 bases between them. The length of the CDR3 is 12 residues. CDR3: CASSLKRDTQYF. The CDR3 DNA is TGCGCCAGCAGCTTGAAGAGGGATACGCAGTATTTT.

The chain joins TRBV10-1 to TRBJ1-1; the match to TRBD1 covers 7 bases. Germline V gives CDR1 WNHNN, CDR2 SYGVQD (reference sequence). V lost 8 bases, J lost 1 base, and 4 bases stayed unmatched. This CDR3 spans 13 amino acids. CDR3 amino acids: CASRRDRNTEAFF. The CDR3 bases are TGCGCCAGCCGACGGGACAGGAACACTGAAGCTTTCTTT.

The chain has TRBV5-1 and TRBJ2-2; D gene unclear. This CDR3 is 12 amino acids long. Germline CDR1 and CDR2: SGHRS and YFSETQ. V dropped 4 bases and J dropped 3 bases, with 4 bases sitting between them. The CDR3 DNA is TGCGCCAGCAGCCCAGACACCGGGGAGCTGTTTTTT. It specifies CASSPDTGELFF.